The 23 T cell receptor beta chains presented below share a single source sample, sequenced in a study of blood T cell repertoires in COVID-19. Measured with immunoSEQ multiplex PCR; TCRdb has only the in-frame clones, and not every one. In the table there are approximately 270,000 clones, approximately 86% of which are singletons. Sequencing was performed on peripheral blood. The receptors derive from an elderly man with acute or convalescent COVID-19.

This sequence joins TRBV7-2 and TRBJ2-5; D might be TRBD2 (5 bases). The CDR3 contains 15 residues. Germline CDR1 is SGHTA and CDR2 is FQGNSA. The V end was cut by 1 base, the J end by 1 base, with 10 bases between. The CDR3: CASSLGSGTQETQYF. The CDR3 region has the DNA TGTGCCAGCAGCTTAGGAAGCGGTACCCAAGAGACCCAGTACTTC.

The chain couples TRBV27 to TRBJ2-7, with D perhaps matching TRBD1 (5 bases). The CDR3 runs 15 residues. The V gene's germline CDR1 is MNHEY and CDR2 SMNVEV (reference sequence). V was pared by 2 bases and J by 3 bases, with 14 bases between. As DNA, the CDR3 is TGTGCCAGCAGTTTAGGAACAGGAGCTTACTACGAGCAGTACTTC. Its protein product is CASSLGTGAYYEQYF.

In nucleotides, the CDR3 is TGTGCCAGCAGCCAAGGACTAGCTCCCTACGAGCAGTACTTC. Its translation is CASSQGLAPYEQYF. This chain uses TRBV5-6 with TRBJ2-7; 8 bases fit TRBD2. Germline CDR1 is SGHDT and CDR2 is YYEEEE. Trimming removed 4 bases from V and 2 bases from J; junction bases left unmatched: 5. The CDR3 sequence is 14 residues long. Combining the CDR3 with reference TRBV5-6 and TRBJ2-7 gives the whole variable domain DAGVTQSPTHLIKTRGQQVTLRCSPKSGHDTVSWYQQALGQGPQFIFQYYEEEERQRGNFPDRFSGHQFPNYSSELNVNALLLGDSALYLCASSQGLAPYEQYFGPGTRLTVT.

This chain uses TRBV19 with TRBJ1-4; 9 bases map to TRBD1. V was pared by 4 bases and J by 6 bases, with 9 bases of the junction left unmatched. Germline lookup yields CDR1 LNHDA and CDR2 SQIVND (reference sequence). This CDR3 contains 16 residues. The CDR3 loop reads CASSTLQGQGDEKLFF. For the CDR3, the DNA is TGTGCCAGTAGTACCCTCCAGGGACAGGGTGATGAAAAACTGTTTTTT. Based on the CDR3 plus reference TRBV19 and TRBJ1-4, the full variable domain is DGGITQSPKYLFRKEGQNVTLSCEQNLNHDAMYWYRQDPGQGLRLIYYSQIVNDFQKGDIAEGYSVSREKKESFPLTVTSAQKNPTAFYLCASSTLQGQGDEKLFFGSGTQLSVL.

This chain's CDR3 is CASSQDMRLNEKLFF. The CDR3 region has the DNA TGCGCCAGCAGCCAAGATATGAGGCTAAATGAAAAACTGTTTTTT. The chain combines TRBV4-3 with TRBJ1-4; no definite D call. The germline CDR1 and CDR2 sequences are LGHNA and YSLEER. The ends were cut back, 0 bases at V and 5 bases at J, with 10 bases in the middle. The CDR3 has 15 amino acids.

V gene TRBV7-9 combines with J gene TRBJ1-4; possible D gene TRBD1, 5 bases. Per the germline V gene, CDR1 is SEHNR and CDR2 is FQNEAQ (reference sequence). V dropped 1 base and J dropped 8 bases, with 11 bases sitting between them. The CDR3 length is 14 residues. In DNA, the CDR3 is TGTGCCAGCAGCTTAGGGCAGGGTGGCGAAAAACTGTTTTTT. It specifies CASSLGQGGEKLFF. Supplemented by reference TRBV7-9 and TRBJ1-4, the full variable domain reads DTGVSQNPRHKITKRGQNVTFRCDPISEHNRLYWYRQTLGQGPEFLTYFQNEAQLEKSRLLSDRFSAERPKGSFSTLEIQRTEQGDSAMYLCASSLGQGGEKLFFGSGTQLSVL.

The rearrangement uses TRBV7-8 and TRBJ2-1; 13 bases are shared with TRBD2. The V gene end was trimmed by 2 bases and the J gene end by 3 bases; junction bases not matched to a gene: 10. This CDR3 contains 19 residues. CDR1 is SGHVS, CDR2 FQNEAQ, per germline. The DNA of the CDR3 is TGTGCCAGCAGCTTAAATGGGAGGACTAGCGGGAGCGACTACAATGAGCAGTTCTTC. This sequence encodes CASSLNGRTSGSDYNEQFF.

The chain couples TRBV19 to TRBJ1-1, with 9 bases aligning to TRBD1. Germline V lookup: CDR1 LNHDA, CDR2 SQIVND (reference sequence). Losses at the gene ends were 5 bases for V and 5 bases for J; bases not matched to a gene: 6. CDR3 length: 14 residues. CDR3: CASSAQGARTEAFF. CDR3 bases: TGTGCCAGTAGTGCACAGGGGGCGCGGACTGAAGCTTTCTTT. The entire variable domain, with the rest obtained from reference TRBV19 and TRBJ1-1, is as follows: DGGITQSPKYLFRKEGQNVTLSCEQNLNHDAMYWYRQDPGQGLRLIYYSQIVNDFQKGDIAEGYSVSREKKESFPLTVTSAQKNPTAFYLCASSAQGARTEAFFGQGTRLTVV.

The gene calls are TRBV29-1 and TRBJ1-2; 7 bases line up with TRBD1. Germline-derived CDR1 and CDR2 are SQVTM and ANQGSEA. This CDR3 has 16 amino acids. Trimming at V came to 5 bases and at J to 1 base, leaving 13 bases not matched to a gene. The CDR3 DNA is TGCAGCGTTTTTCTTCACCGGGACAGCGATAACTATGGCTACACCTTC. Amino acids: CSVFLHRDSDNYGYTF.

V is TRBV7-2 and J is TRBJ2-3, with 7 positions matching TRBD1. Germline assignment: CDR1 SGHTA and CDR2 FQGNSA. The CDR3 has 16 amino acids. With V trimmed by 5 bases and J by 0 bases, 8 bases remained unmatched. The CDR3 is CASSAGTVRSTDTQYF. CDR3 in DNA: TGTGCCAGCAGCGCCGGGACAGTTAGGAGCACAGATACGCAGTATTTT.

The J gene is TRBJ2-1, the V gene TRBV4-1, with TRBD1 identical over 8 bases. This CDR3 is 16 amino acids long. The germline V gene encodes CDR1 MGHRA and CDR2 YSYEKL. Trimming at V came to 4 bases and at J to 1 base, leaving 6 bases not matched to a gene. The CDR3 DNA follows: TGCGCCAGCAGCCCCCAACGGGACAGGTCCTACAATGAGCAGTTCTTC. Residues: CASSPQRDRSYNEQFF.

The rearrangement joins TRBV19 to TRBJ1-1, with a weak D call TRBD1 (6 bases). This CDR3 is 14 amino acids long. With 6 bases removed from V and 6 bases from J, the gap between germline ends came to 17 bases. Germline loops: CDR1 LNHDA, CDR2 SQIVND (reference sequence). The CDR3 reads CASSPGHLRAEAFF. CDR3 in DNA: TGTGCCAGTAGCCCGGGACACCTGAGGGCTGAAGCTTTCTTT.

The genes are TRBV4-1 and TRBJ2-2; 12 nucleotides line up with TRBD1. Germline CDR1 and CDR2: MGHRA and YSYEKL. This CDR3 is built from 15 residues. J was trimmed by 7 bases and V by 3 bases; bases with no gene match: 3. Written as DNA, the CDR3 is TGCGCCAGCAGCCAGGGACAGGGGGCGATCGGGGAGCTGTTTTTT. Amino acid sequence: CASSQGQGAIGELFF.

CDR3 in DNA: TGTGCCAGCAGCTTATACGGGACAGAAGAGACCCAGTACTTC. It yields the protein CASSLYGTEETQYF. The chain links TRBV7-2 to TRBJ2-5, with 7 positions matching TRBD1. This CDR3 contains 14 residues. Germline assignment: CDR1 SGHTA and CDR2 FQGNSA. The V and J ends lost 2 bases and 3 bases, in that order; junction bases with no gene match: 3.

The chain joins TRBV6-5 to TRBJ2-7; D gene ambiguous. The germline V gene has CDR1 MNHEY and CDR2 SVGAGI. V dropped 2 bases and J dropped 7 bases, with 9 bases sitting between them. The CDR3 length is 12 residues. CDR3 in amino acids: CASSYLSGEQYF. The CDR3 DNA reads TGTGCCAGCAGTTACCTTTCGGGTGAGCAGTACTTC.

This sequence joins TRBV12-3 or TRBV12-4 and TRBJ1-2; 8 positions match TRBD1. The CDR3 is made up of 13 amino acids. V dropped 5 bases and J dropped 5; count of bases not matched to a gene: 4. The CDR3 nucleotides are TGTGCCAGCAGTCCCGGGACAGGATATGGCTACACCTTC. Its protein is CASSPGTGYGYTF.

This chain joins TRBV28 and TRBJ1-3, with D possibly matching TRBD1 (6 bases). The CDR3 totals 14 residues. V dropped 5 bases and J dropped 7 bases, with 15 bases sitting between them. Germline V gene data show CDR1 as MDHEN and CDR2 as SYDVKM. The chain's CDR3 is CASSQQGLYNTIYF. The CDR3 DNA reads TGTGCCAGCAGTCAACAGGGTTTATACAACACCATATATTTT.

This chain joins TRBV7-2 and TRBJ1-1; D is possibly TRBD1 (6 bases). V gave up 2 bases and J gave up 0 bases, with 13 bases separating them. This CDR3 spans 16 amino acids. Germline CDR1 and CDR2: SGHTA and FQGNSA. The CDR3 loop reads CASSLQGNGVNTEAFF. The CDR3, as DNA: TGTGCCAGCAGCTTACAGGGGAACGGGGTGAACACTGAAGCTTTCTTT. The variable domain in full, with the rest retrieved from reference TRBV7-2 and TRBJ1-1, is GAGVSQSPSNKVTEKGKDVELRCDPISGHTALYWYRQSLGQGLEFLIYFQGNSAPDKSGLPSDRFSAERTGGSVSTLTIQRTQQEDSAVYLCASSLQGNGVNTEAFFGQGTRLTVV.

This clone was seen more than once but under ten times. The chain uses TRBV2 and TRBJ2-5; a weak D match, TRBD2 (5 bases). Germline values: CDR1 SNHLY, CDR2 FYNNEI. The CDR3 runs to 13 residues. V was cut by 4 bases and J by 2 bases, with 8 bases left in between. CDR3 loop: CASSVRGQETQYF. In DNA, the CDR3 is TGTGCCAGCAGTGTACGAGGGCAAGAGACCCAGTACTTC.

The chain recombines TRBV7-9 with TRBJ2-5; TRBD2 matches 7 bases. There are 14 residues in the CDR3. V gave up 7 bases and J gave up 5 bases; unmatched junction bases: 10. Germline V gene lookup returns CDR1 SEHNR and CDR2 FQNEAQ (reference sequence). The CDR3 bases are TGTGCCAGCATCCCTGCACGAGCGGGGGAGACCCAGTACTTC. Translating it yields CASIPARAGETQYF.

The chain couples TRBV25-1 to TRBJ1-4; TRBD1 matches 10 bases. The CDR3 length is 18 residues. The V gene end was trimmed by 1 base and the J gene end by 8 bases; junction bases not matched to a gene: 13. Looked up from germline, CDR1 is MGHDK and CDR2 is SYGVNS. In DNA, the CDR3 is TGTGCCAGCAGTGAATCTAAAGTCGACAGGGGGCGCGGAGAAAAACTGTTTTTT. Its protein product is CASSESKVDRGRGEKLFF.

The rearrangement joins TRBV27 to TRBJ2-7; no clear D. CDR3 length equals 14 residues. Germline CDR1 MNHEY, CDR2 SMNVEV (reference sequence). The V end was cut by 1 base, the J end by 1 base, with 8 bases between. CDR3 in DNA: TGTGCCAGCAGTTTATTTGGTAGTTCCTACGAGCAGTACTTC. Its protein product is CASSLFGSSYEQYF.

The J gene is TRBJ2-3, the V gene TRBV4-1; TRBD2 aligns across 12 bases. CDR3 length: 15 amino acids. V lost 8 bases, J lost 4 bases, and 7 bases stayed unmatched. CDR1 and CDR2 (germline): MGHRA, YSYEKL. The CDR3, as DNA: TGCGCCAGCGGCGGACTAGCGGGGCGGGCAGATACGCAGTATTTT. Its translation is CASGGLAGRADTQYF.